One and the same sample provided the 3 T cell receptor beta chains below, sequenced in a study of blood T cells in healthy people across ages (dated by TCRdb to between 2015 and 2016). Library preparation was by 5' RACE. The data were produced on an Illumina HiSeq 2500. The second PCR ran for about 6 to 12 cycles and used a J-beta primer mix along with a sample-barcoded 5' primer. The public reads were quality trimmed at Q25 with fastp and then assembled into clones with MiXCR by TCRdb, keeping productive beta chains. For every CDR3 protein sequence, its rows merge into one entry that carries the most common genes and DNA. The sample has some 900,000 distinct CDR3 sequences on record, about 44% of them singletons. The ten largest clones add up to around 15% of the sample. The material sequenced was blood. Receptor source: a man aged 25-45 years in good health.

This sequence joins TRBV5-6 and TRBJ2-4; D might be TRBD1 (6 bases). The CDR3 totals 13 residues. V lost 3 bases to trimming and J lost 5 bases, with 9 bases between them. CDR1 and CDR2 (germline): SGHDT, YYEEEE. This CDR3 is CASSWGRQNIQYF. DNA of the CDR3: TGTGCCAGCAGCTGGGGGCGTCAAAACATTCAGTACTTC.

This clonotype was seen only a few times. The chain combines TRBV6-5 with TRBJ2-7; the D gene is possibly TRBD1 (6 bases). TRBJ2-5 explains the end of the DNA better; the J call may be wrong. Germline-derived CDR1 and CDR2 are MNHEY and SVGAGI. The CDR3 sequence is 14 residues long. CDR3 sequence (DNA): TGTGCCAGCAGTTTGGGGACAACGAGAGAGACCCAGTACTTC. This encodes CASSLGTTRETQYF.

This chain joins TRBV4-1 and TRBJ1-3; no firm D call. Looked up from germline, CDR1 is MGHRA and CDR2 is YSYEKL. The V end lost 0 bases, the J end lost 2 bases, and 20 bases lay between the germline ends. The CDR3 length is 19 residues. The CDR3: CASSQDEGARTVPGNTIYF. DNA of the CDR3: TGCGCCAGCAGCCAAGATGAGGGTGCCAGGACGGTTCCTGGAAACACCATATATTTT.